The 14 T cell receptor beta chains below come from one sample, sequenced in a study of regulatory T cells in long-lasting Graves disease (dated by TCRdb to the early 2020s). Library generation was performed with multiplex PCR. TCRdb names Illumina HiSeq 4000 as the instrument used. CDR3 regions were amplified by Arm-PCR with iRepertoire HTBI primers to construct TCR beta libraries. TCRdb reran the public reads through fastp at Q25 and MiXCR, keeping productive beta chains. Rows matching on CDR3 protein sequence are summarized as one entry with the most common DNA and genes. The sample profile shows 250,000 to 300,000 distinct CDR3 sequences; under 20% of them were found once. The top ten clones comprise 14% of the sample. The time point label here, explained by the study, means: newly diagnosed GD, antithyroid drugs for less than 3 months. RNA was extracted from PBMCs in TRIzol for both TCR sequencing and RNA sequencing.

These records were also assigned to another study, of T cells in Graves' hyperthyroidism and ophthalmopathy.

The sample here was peripheral blood mononuclear cells (PBMCs), taken at new diagnosis, from a patient treated with antithyroid drugs. The receptors come from a woman aged 25 to 39 with Graves disease. Donor details come from another sample of the same person, matched by shared clones.

This clonotype was seen repeatedly, ten times or more. The chain recombines TRBV3-1 with TRBJ2-1; D is ambiguous. The CDR3 is 12 amino acids. The ends were cut back, 1 base at V and 9 bases at J, with 7 bases in the middle. CDR1 and CDR2 from the germline V gene are LGHDT and YNNKEL (reference sequence). CDR3 in DNA: TGTGCCAGCAGCCAAGGGGGAAGTGAGCAGTTCTTC. This codes for CASSQGGSEQFF.

This clonotype was recorded at least ten times. V usage is TRBV20-1 and J usage is TRBJ1-4; D is perhaps TRBD1 (6 bases). The CDR3 has 13 amino acids. Germline CDR1 reads DFQATT; CDR2 reads SNEGSKA (reference sequence). The V end lost 3 bases, the J end lost 6 bases, and 11 bases lay between the germline ends. The CDR3 here is CSARTQGHEKLFF. In nucleotides, the CDR3 is TGCAGTGCTAGGACACAGGGACATGAAAAACTGTTTTTT.

This clonotype was counted many times. The V gene is TRBV13, the J gene TRBJ1-2, with TRBD1 matching 7 bases. The V gene's germline CDR1 is PRHDT and CDR2 FYEKMQ (reference sequence). V trimming: 5 bases; J trimming: 8 bases; junction bases outside the gene matches: 8. The CDR3 contains 13 residues. CDR3 DNA sequence: TGTGCCAGCAGCGACAGGGAGATCGGCGGCTACACCTTC. Encoded protein: CASSDREIGGYTF. Full variable domain (rest looked up from reference TRBV13 and TRBJ1-2): AAGVIQSPRHLIKEKRETATLKCYPIPRHDTVYWYQQGPGQDPQFLISFYEKMQSDKGSIPDRFSAQQFSDYHSELNMSSLELGDSALYFCASSDREIGGYTFGSGTRLTVV.

Regarding this clonotype: This may arise from a read error, as a much more abundant clone is one base away. The CDR3 carries no conserved terminal phenylalanine or tryptophan, so it likely arises from a read error. The chain is built from TRBV14 and TRBJ2-3, with D tentatively TRBD2 (7 bases). Per germline, CDR1 SGHDN and CDR2 FVKESK. V dropped 0 bases and J dropped 2 bases, with 15 bases sitting between them. The CDR3 loop spans 17 amino acids. The CDR3 nucleotides read TGTGCCAGCAGCCAAGATGCCGCGGGGGCCCCCACAGATACGCAGTATCTT. Amino acids: CASSQDAAGAPTDTQYL.

Many counts were recorded for this clonotype. CDR3 sequence reads: CASSLEVISYEQYF. The DNA of the CDR3 is TGCGCCAGCAGCTTGGAGGTAATATCCTACGAGCAGTACTTC. This chain connects TRBV5-1 to TRBJ2-7; no clear D. Germline CDR1 SGHRS, CDR2 YFSETQ. Trimming left V 0 bases short and J 1 base short, with 8 bases between. The length of the CDR3 is 14 residues.

CDR3 sequence: CASSFGLAKNTGELFF. CDR3 in DNA: TGTGCCAGCTCATTCGGACTAGCGAAAAACACCGGGGAGCTGTTTTTT. V and J are TRBV18 and TRBJ2-2; 9 bases map to TRBD2. The CDR3 has 16 residues. Germline CDR1 KGHSH, CDR2 LQKENI. Trimming removed 5 bases from V and 2 bases from J; junction bases left unmatched: 6.

This clonotype was seen ten or more times. The J gene is TRBJ1-2, the V gene TRBV12-3 or TRBV12-4, with a weak D call TRBD1 (5 bases). This CDR3 has 15 residues. V was pared by 11 bases and J by 4 bases, with 23 bases between. The CDR3 sequence: CASGRGHARLYGYTF. CDR3 nucleotides: TGTGCCTCCGGGAGGGGTCACGCTCGGCTCTATGGCTACACCTTC.

This clonotype came up many times. The chain carries TRBV2 and TRBJ2-7; D is possibly TRBD2 (6 bases). In germline, CDR1 is SNHLY, CDR2 FYNNEI. The CDR3 runs to 12 residues. The germline V and J ends were trimmed by 8 bases and 2 bases, with 10 bases remaining between them. The CDR3 reads CASGEETYEQYF. The CDR3 nucleotides read TGTGCCAGCGGGGAGGAGACCTACGAGCAGTACTTC.

At least ten counts were recorded for this clonotype. The chain couples TRBV7-9 to TRBJ1-2; D is perhaps TRBD1 (6 bases). With 5 bases removed from V and 4 bases from J, the gap between germline ends came to 23 bases. The CDR3 sequence is 17 residues long. Germline values: CDR1 SEHNR, CDR2 FQNEAQ (reference sequence). The CDR3 reads CASSPTNDRTPLYGYTF. The CDR3 DNA follows: TGTGCCAGCAGCCCTACAAACGACAGGACGCCCCTCTATGGCTACACCTTC.

This chain's CDR3 is CSARGTGRVSTEAFF. DNA for the CDR3: TGCAGTGCTAGAGGGACAGGGCGAGTGAGCACTGAAGCTTTCTTT. The chain is built from TRBV20-1 and TRBJ1-1; TRBD1 matches at 8 bases. The junction had 8 bases not matched to a gene; V was cut back by 1 base and J by 4 bases. Germline V gives CDR1 DFQATT, CDR2 SNEGSKA (reference sequence). The CDR3 has 15 residues.

This clonotype was picked up a small number of times. The chain couples TRBV10-1 to TRBJ2-1, with 7 bases identical to TRBD2. The ends lost 2 bases at V and 4 bases at J; junction bases unmatched: 2. This CDR3 contains 14 residues. Germline V lookup: CDR1 WNHNN, CDR2 SYGVQD (reference sequence). This CDR3 reads CASSEGAGYNEQFF. CDR3 sequence (DNA): TGCGCCAGCAGTGAGGGAGCGGGGTACAATGAGCAGTTCTTC.

This clonotype was counted at least ten times. The J gene is TRBJ2-2, the V gene TRBV11-1, with no clear D. There are 12 residues in the CDR3. Germline-derived CDR1 and CDR2 are SGHAT and FQDESV (reference sequence). The V end was cut by 5 bases, the J end by 5 bases, with 6 bases between. CDR3 nucleotides: TGTGCCAGCAGCATCTTGACCGGGGAGCTGTTTTTT. This sequence encodes CASSILTGELFF.

This clonotype was picked up a small number of times. The V call is TRBV19, the J call TRBJ1-6, with a tentative D call TRBD1 (6 bases). V was cut by 6 bases and J by 9 bases, with 18 bases left in between. Germline CDR1 is LNHDA and CDR2 is SQIVND (reference sequence). This CDR3 spans 15 amino acids. The CDR3 loop is CASSLGGLGGSPLHF. In DNA form, the CDR3 reads TGTGCCAGTAGCCTCGGGGGGCTTGGGGGTTCACCCCTCCACTTT.

This clonotype was recorded many times. The gene calls are TRBV12-3 or TRBV12-4 and TRBJ2-3, with 11 bases matching TRBD2. CDR3 length: 17 residues. V shed 5 bases, J shed 1 base, and the junction held 8 bases outside the gene matches. The CDR3: CASSPNSGGAGTDTQYF. The CDR3 DNA is TGTGCCAGCAGTCCAAATAGCGGGGGGGCCGGCACAGATACGCAGTATTTT.